This T cell receptor (beta chain) was documented in a study of blood T cell repertoires in COVID-19. Study-level background: Sample material is recorded as cDNA or gDNA derived from T cells, B-cell-depleted T cells, or PBMCs.

Per the original methods: The assay estimated nucleated cells by amplifying reference gene primers. Assay used: immunoSEQ multiplex PCR; TCRdb lists only in-frame clones, some missing. V and J calls plus clone size are reproduced from that table; the DNA served to infer D and trimming. The table shows around 300,000 clones, with about 89% occurring only once. Germline CDR1 is LGHDT and CDR2 is YNNKEL (reference sequence). The CDR3 runs to 15 residues. Unmatched junction bases numbered 11, after V lost 6 bases and J lost 9 bases. The sample comprised peripheral blood. This sequence was found in a young woman with COVID-19, enrolled during active disease. The J gene is TRBJ2-1, the V gene TRBV3-1 (or the pseudogene TRBV3-2); 10 positions agree with TRBD2. Here the CDR3 DNA reads TGTGCCAGCAGTCTTACTAGCGGGGTTGATGTTGAGCAGTTCTTC. Translating it yields CASSLTSGVDVEQFF.